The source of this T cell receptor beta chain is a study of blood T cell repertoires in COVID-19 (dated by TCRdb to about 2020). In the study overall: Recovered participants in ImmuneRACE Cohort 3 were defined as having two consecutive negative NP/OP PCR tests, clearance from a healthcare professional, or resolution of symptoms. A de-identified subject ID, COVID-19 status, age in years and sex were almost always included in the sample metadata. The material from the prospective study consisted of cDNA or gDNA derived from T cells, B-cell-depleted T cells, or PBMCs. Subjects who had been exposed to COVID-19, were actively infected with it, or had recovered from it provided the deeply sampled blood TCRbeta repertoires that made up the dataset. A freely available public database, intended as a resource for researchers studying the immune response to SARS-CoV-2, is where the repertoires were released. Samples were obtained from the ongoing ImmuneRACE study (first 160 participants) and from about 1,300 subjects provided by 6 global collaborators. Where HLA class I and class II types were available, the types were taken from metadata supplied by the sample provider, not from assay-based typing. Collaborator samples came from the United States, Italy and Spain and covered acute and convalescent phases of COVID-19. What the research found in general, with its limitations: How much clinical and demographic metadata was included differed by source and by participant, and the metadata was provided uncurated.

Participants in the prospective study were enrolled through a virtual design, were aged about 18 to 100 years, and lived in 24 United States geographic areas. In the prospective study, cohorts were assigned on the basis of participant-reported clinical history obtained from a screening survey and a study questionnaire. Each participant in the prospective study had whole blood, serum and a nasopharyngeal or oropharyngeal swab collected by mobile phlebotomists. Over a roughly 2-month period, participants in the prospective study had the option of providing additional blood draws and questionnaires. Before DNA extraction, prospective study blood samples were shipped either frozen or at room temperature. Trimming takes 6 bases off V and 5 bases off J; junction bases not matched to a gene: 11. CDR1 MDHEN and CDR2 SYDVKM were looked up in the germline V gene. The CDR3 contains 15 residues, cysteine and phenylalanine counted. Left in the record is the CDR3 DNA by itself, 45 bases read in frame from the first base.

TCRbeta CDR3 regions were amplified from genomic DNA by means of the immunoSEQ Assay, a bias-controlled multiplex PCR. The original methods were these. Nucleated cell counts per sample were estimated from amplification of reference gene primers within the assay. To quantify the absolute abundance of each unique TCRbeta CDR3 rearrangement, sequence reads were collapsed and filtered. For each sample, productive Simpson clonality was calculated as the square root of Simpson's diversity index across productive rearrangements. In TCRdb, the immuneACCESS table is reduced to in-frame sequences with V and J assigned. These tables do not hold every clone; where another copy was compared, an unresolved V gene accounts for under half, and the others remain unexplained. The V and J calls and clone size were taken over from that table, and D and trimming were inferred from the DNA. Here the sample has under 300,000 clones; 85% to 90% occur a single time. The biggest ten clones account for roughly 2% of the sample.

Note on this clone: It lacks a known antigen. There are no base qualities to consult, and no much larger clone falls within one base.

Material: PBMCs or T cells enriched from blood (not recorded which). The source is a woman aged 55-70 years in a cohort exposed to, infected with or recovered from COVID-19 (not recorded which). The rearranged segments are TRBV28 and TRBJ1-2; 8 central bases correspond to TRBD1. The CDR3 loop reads CASSLANTGGYGYTF. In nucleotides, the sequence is TGTGCCAGCAGCCTAGCCAATACAGGGGGATATGGCTACACCTTC.